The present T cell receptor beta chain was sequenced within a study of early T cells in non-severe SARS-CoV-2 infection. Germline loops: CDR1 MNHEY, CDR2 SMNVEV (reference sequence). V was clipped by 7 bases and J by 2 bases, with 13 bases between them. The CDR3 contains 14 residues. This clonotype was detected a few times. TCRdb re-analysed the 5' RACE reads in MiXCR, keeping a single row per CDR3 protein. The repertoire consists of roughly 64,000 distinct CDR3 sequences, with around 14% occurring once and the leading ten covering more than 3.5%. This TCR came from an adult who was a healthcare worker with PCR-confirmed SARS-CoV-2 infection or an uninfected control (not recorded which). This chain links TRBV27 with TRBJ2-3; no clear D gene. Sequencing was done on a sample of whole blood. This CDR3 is CASTTLSDTDTQYF. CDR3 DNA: TGTGCCAGCACCACCCTCAGCGACACAGATACGCAGTATTTT.